This T cell receptor (beta chain) is from a study of cytomegalovirus exposure and HLA in healthy donors. Regarding the study as a whole: Relative to the approximately 700-donor mean, N-insertions were reportedly fewer in an Asian-associated ancestry cluster in a later analysis.

Turning to this clone: Its antigen remains unidentified.

The CDR3 contains 12 residues. Trimming cost V 2 bases and J 6 bases, with 8 bases left between them. The germline CDR1 and CDR2 sequences are MNHNS and SASEGT. Primers for the PCR totalled 60 Vbeta and 13 Jbeta. Clones were read by immunoSEQ multiplex PCR, and TCRdb kept only the in-frame ones, dropping some. In the table there are some 77,000 clones, approximately 79% of which are singletons. This chain connects TRBV6-1 to TRBJ2-7; D remains unclear. The receptor was derived from a man in his thirties or forties in good health and CMV-seronegative. Sequencing was done on a sample of PBMCs. The CDR3, as DNA: TGTGCCAGCAGTGAATTATCTTCCGAGCAGTACTTC. Encoded protein: CASSELSSEQYF.